This TCR beta chain was recorded in a study of cytomegalovirus exposure and HLA in healthy donors. Study as a whole: The study's early data release held 75 million to 95 million unique TCRs from HLA-typed donors.

Germline V gene sequence: CDR1 SGHVS, CDR2 FNYEAQ. The CDR3 runs to 17 residues. Deletions cut 1 base from V and 0 bases from J, with 16 bases between. 13 Jbeta primers and 60 Vbeta primers were used for the PCR. This table comes from immunoSEQ multiplex PCR, and its TCRdb copy is limited to in-frame clones, with some not included. Here the sample spans 120,000 or so clones, about 80% being singletons. On this clone itself: Its antigen is as yet unknown.

Study findings and constraints: The study carried out a later analysis of TCR beta sequences. It associated 15,000 to 20,000 of them with specific HLA alleles at a false discovery rate of 0.05. Later analysis suggested links between common viral pathogens and several top significant clusters. Previous analysis showed most TCR beta V segments were productive about 90% or about 30% of the time.

Sequenced: PBMCs. The J gene is TRBJ2-7, the V gene TRBV7-6; TRBD1 might be the D (7 bases). The clonotype comes from a woman in her fifties or sixties in good health and CMV-seropositive. The CDR3 bases are TGTGCCAGCAGCTTAGTAAGGGGTCAGGGGGGCTCCTACGAGCAGTACTTC. Translated, it gives CASSLVRGQGGSYEQYF.